This T cell receptor beta chain emerged from a study of T cell repertoires in cytomegalovirus infection. V was clipped by 0 bases and J by 5 bases, with 10 bases between them. The CDR3 consists of 14 residues. Germline values: CDR1 SEHNR, CDR2 FQNEAQ (reference sequence). There are many counts of this clonotype. TCRdb reprocessed the reads with MiXCR, giving one entry per CDR3 protein. The sample carries fewer than 700,000 distinct CDR3 sequences, about 24% recorded once. The V and J genes are TRBV7-9 and TRBJ2-5; D may correspond to TRBD1 or TRBD2 (5 bases each). The specimen was CD8+ T cells from PBMCs. The clonotype was recovered from a human donor in good health (CMV status not recorded). Some clones in this sample may be carry-over from other donors' samples. CDR3 DNA sequence: TGTGCCAGCAGCTTAGCAAGAGGGACGGAGACCCAGTACTTC. It specifies CASSLARGTETQYF.